This T cell receptor (beta chain) was found in a study of blood T cell repertoires in COVID-19. Study information: Both acute and convalescent COVID-19 samples were obtained from the United States, Italy and Spain. Nucleic acid was either cDNA or gDNA, and it came from T cells, B-cell-depleted T cells, or PBMCs.

Across 20 to 25 US areas, participants ranged in age from about 18 to 90 years. Germline CDR1 MDHEN, CDR2 SYDVKM. The CDR3 sequence is 11 residues long. Trimming left V 5 bases short and J 4 bases short, with 5 bases between. Authors' methods: How many nucleated cells were present was estimated from reference gene primer amplification. Generated by immunoSEQ multiplex PCR, the TCRdb table keeps only in-frame clones and is missing some. V and J calls and clone size come straight from that table; D and trimming were deduced from the DNA. The sample consists of around 250,000 clones, 91% of them appearing once.

V and J are TRBV28 and TRBJ1-2; no clear D. Source material: PBMCs or T cells enriched from blood (not recorded which). The clonotype originates from a human donor in a cohort exposed to, infected with or recovered from COVID-19 (not recorded which). The donor label of this sample is uncertain. CDR3 sequence (DNA): TGTGCCAGCAGTACATTCTATGGCTACACCTTC. This gives the protein CASSTFYGYTF.